This TCR beta chain emerged from a study of spatial heterogeneity in lung cancer. About the study: Among detected sequences, beta-chain ones consistently exceeded alpha-chain ones in number. Combinations of a unique TCR and a UMI were tallied in raw reads, and on average each appeared more than ten times.

Time point meaning: blood at routine non-recurrence follow-up after resection. Tumor, nontumor lung or frozen PBMC supplied whole RNA, sequenced without sorting. Unique molecular identifiers, one per molecule, were present on every TCR cDNA molecule. TCRdb re-called the 5' RACE reads with MiXCR, one entry per CDR3 protein. The table has about 120,000 distinct CDR3 sequences, over 9% seen once. CDR1 and CDR2 (germline): SNHLY, FYNNEI. CDR3 length equals 15 residues. V was pared by 1 base and J by 9 bases, with 9 bases of the junction left unmatched. This chain joins TRBV2 and TRBJ2-3, with 8 bases identical to TRBD2. This sequence was found in a male donor with early-stage non-small cell lung cancer. The specimen comprised PBMCs, sampled at follow-up. The CDR3 DNA follows: TGTGCCAGCAGTGAAGAAGCGGGGGCTCCCATGACGCAGTATTTT. This translates into CASSEEAGAPMTQYF.